The subject of this entry is one T cell receptor beta chain. Its antigen is unknown. No qualities accompany the bases; no much larger clone lies one base away. In the paper's terms, the time point label means: 30 days after allogeneic hematopoietic stem cell transplantation. At 30 days after allogeneic hematopoietic stem cell transplantation, peripheral blood mononuclear cells were collected from the patients. The data were obtained in a study of regulatory T cells after allogeneic stem cell transplantation (dated by TCRdb to 2017 to 2018). In the study overall: Each patient's group depended on whether acute graft-versus-host disease developed within 100 days after stem cell transplantation. Conventional CD4+ T cells defined as CD4+CD25+/-CD127+ were also sorted and TCR-sequenced for comparison in the study. The study compared the TCR repertoire of regulatory T cells after allogeneic stem cell transplantation in patients who had acute graft-versus-host disease versus patients who did not. CD4+CD25+CD127- regulatory T cells were obtained from patient PBMCs by means of fluorescence-activated cell sorting.

The reads were generated on an Illumina MiSeq. Reverse transcription of RNA was performed with the SMARTer RACE cDNA Amplification kit, after which the TCR beta CDR3 region was amplified. RNA from sorted cells was extracted with the RNeasy Mini Kit. TCR beta amplicons were sequenced using Illumina paired-end sequencing. Regarding the original processing steps: MiXCR, VDJtools and the tcR R package were the tools used to analyze the TCR repertoire. The inverse Simpson index was used to quantify diversity, and clones were categorized as rare, small, medium or expanded according to repertoire proportion. The public reads were reprocessed in TCRdb via fastp at Q25 and MiXCR, keeping in-frame beta chains. Rows merge per CDR3 protein into single entries with the most common DNA and genes. The V and J calls were not made by the authors but by TCRdb's processing. For this sample the table gives 4,000 to 5,000 distinct CDR3 sequences, of which roughly 97% were detected only once. In total, the top ten clones hold approximately 40% of the sample.

CDR1 SGHRS and CDR2 YFSETQ are derived from the germline V gene. The CDR3 holds 16 amino acids from the cysteine to the phenylalanine. Only the CDR3 part of the read is kept: 48 bases, read in frame from the first base. Compared with germline, V lacks 7 bases and J lacks 2 bases; bases without a gene match: 14. The paper as a whole reports these results and caveats: The regulatory T-cell TCR repertoire was less diverse and more focused in patients without graft-versus-host disease than in patients with graft-versus-host disease. Because the patient sample size was small, the findings needed to be validated in a larger cohort. No regulatory T-cell clones were found to be shared by all patients, and no significant correlation was observed between sorted cell numbers and the inverse Simpson index. In non-GvHD patients, the top 10 regulatory T-cell clones took up a significantly larger share of the repertoire, which suggests that presumably allo-specific protective clones had expanded. Conventional CD4+ T-cell repertoire diversity did not differ significantly between patients with and without graft-versus-host disease.

The input for sequencing was sorted CD4+ T cells from blood (whether regulatory or conventional is not recorded), taken 30 days after allogeneic stem cell transplant. The chain is assembled from TRBV5-1 and TRBJ2-7; 8 junctional bases match TRBD1. The source is a human patient who had an allogeneic stem cell transplant, so the T cells may come from the graft donor. The CDR3 in this case is CASGRSAGTGAYEQYF. The DNA reads as follows: TGCGCCAGCGGCCGAAGCGCCGGGACAGGAGCCTACGAGCAGTACTTC.